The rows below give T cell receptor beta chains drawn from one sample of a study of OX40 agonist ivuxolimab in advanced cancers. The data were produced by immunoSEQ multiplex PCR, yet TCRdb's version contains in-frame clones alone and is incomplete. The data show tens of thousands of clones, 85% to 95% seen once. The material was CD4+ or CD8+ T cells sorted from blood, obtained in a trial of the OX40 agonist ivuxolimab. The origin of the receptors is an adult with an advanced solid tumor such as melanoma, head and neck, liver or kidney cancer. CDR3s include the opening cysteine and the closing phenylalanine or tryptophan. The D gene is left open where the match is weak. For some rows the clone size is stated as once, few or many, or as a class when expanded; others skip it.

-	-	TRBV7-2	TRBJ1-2	TGTGCCAGCAGCTTCCAATCCCAGCTCTATGGCTACACCTTC	CASSFQSQLYGYTF
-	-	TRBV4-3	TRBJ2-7	TGCGCCAGCAGCCAAGGATCGCTGGTAGACGAGCAGTACTTC	CASSQGSLVDEQYF
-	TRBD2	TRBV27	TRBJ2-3	TGTGCCAGCAGTATCGGACTAGCGGTCACAGATACGCAGTATTTT	CASSIGLAVTDTQYF
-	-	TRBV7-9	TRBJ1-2	TGTGCCAGCAGCTTAGCTTCTCCCCAGAAGGGCTACACCTTC	CASSLASPQKGYTF
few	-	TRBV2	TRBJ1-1	TGTGCCAGCAGAGAAGGAGTTCGGGTGAACACTGAAGCTTTCTTT	CASREGVRVNTEAFF
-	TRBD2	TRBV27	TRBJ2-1	TGTGCCAGCAGTTTATCGCTGACGCGACTAGCGGGGTCGTTGAATGAGCAGTTCTTC	CASSLSLTRLAGSLNEQFF
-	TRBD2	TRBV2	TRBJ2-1	TGTGCCAGCAGTGAAATTGAGGGGACTAGCGGAAACAATGAGCAGTTCTTC	CASSEIEGTSGNNEQFF
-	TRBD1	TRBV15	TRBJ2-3	TGTGCCACCAGCAGGGGTCCTCGGGACAGCGGCGCAGATACGCAGTATTTT	CATSRGPRDSGADTQYF
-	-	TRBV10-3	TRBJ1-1	TGTGCCATCAGTGGAGGGGTAACCACTGAAGCTTTCTTT	CAISGGVTTEAFF
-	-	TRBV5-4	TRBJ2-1	TGTGCCAGCAGCTTGATTTTGGACGGAGAGCAGTTCTTC	CASSLILDGEQFF
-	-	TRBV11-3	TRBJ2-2	TGTGCCAGCAGCTTATATTCCGGGGAGCTGTTTTTT	CASSLYSGELFF
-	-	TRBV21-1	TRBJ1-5	TGTGCCAGCAGCAACCCGGGGGGGGACAGGGAAACATGTAAGCCCCAGCATTTT	CASSNPGGDRETCKPQHF
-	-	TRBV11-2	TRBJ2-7	TGTGCCAGCAGCTCCCGGGACGGACCCTCCTACGAGCAGTACTTC	CASSSRDGPSYEQYF
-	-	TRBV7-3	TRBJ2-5	TGTGCCAGCAGCCCCGGGACTGACTCAGAGACCCAGTACTTC	CASSPGTDSETQYF
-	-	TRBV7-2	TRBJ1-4	TGTGCCAGCAGCTTAGGTTCCGGGGAGCCTAATGAAAAACTGTTTTTT	CASSLGSGEPNEKLFF
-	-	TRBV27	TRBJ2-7	TGTGCCAGCAGCATGGGGCAGGGGGGCTACGAGCAGTACTTC	CASSMGQGGYEQYF
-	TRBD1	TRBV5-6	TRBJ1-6	TGTGCCAGCAACCAGGACAGGGAAGGGCGGAATTCACCCCTCCACTTT	CASNQDREGRNSPLHF
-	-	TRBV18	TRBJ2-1	TGTGCCAGCTCACCCCTCGGAACAGGGTTTGACAATGAGCAGTTCTTC	CASSPLGTGFDNEQFF
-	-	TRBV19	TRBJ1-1	TGTGCCAGTAGTACGACCCCACCAAACTCGAGGACCACTGAAGCTTTCTTT	CASSTTPPNSRTTEAFF
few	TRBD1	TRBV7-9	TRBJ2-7	TGTGCCAGCAGCCTCCCACCGGGACAGCCGCTCGAGCAGTACTTC	CASSLPPGQPLEQYF
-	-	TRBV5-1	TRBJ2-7	TGCGCCAGCAGCTCCACCGCCTACGGGACAAGCTCCTACGAGCAGTACTTC	CASSSTAYGTSSYEQYF
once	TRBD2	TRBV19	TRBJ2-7	TGTGCCAGTATCATGGGGGGGTCCCCCTACGAGCAGTACTTC	CASIMGGSPYEQYF
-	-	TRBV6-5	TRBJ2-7	TGTGCCAGCAGCAACGGGTGGGGGTACGAGCAGTACTTC	CASSNGWGYEQYF
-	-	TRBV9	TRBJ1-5	TGTGCCAGCAGCGTAGGGAGTCAGAGCAATCAGCCCCAGCATTTT	CASSVGSQSNQPQHF
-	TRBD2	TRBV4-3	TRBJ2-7	TGCGCCAGCAGCCAAGGAAGCGGGGCGGCGAACGAGCAGTACTTC	CASSQGSGAANEQYF
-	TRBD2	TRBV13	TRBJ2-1	TGTGCCAGCAGCCTCCAGCGGGAAGATGAGCAGTTCTTC	CASSLQREDEQFF
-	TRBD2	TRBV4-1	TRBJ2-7	TGCGCCAGCAGCCAAGATAGCGGGGCCTCCTACGAGCAGTACTTC	CASSQDSGASYEQYF
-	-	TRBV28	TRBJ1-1	TGTGCCAGCAGTGTCTACAGGACTGAAGCTTTCTTT	CASSVYRTEAFF
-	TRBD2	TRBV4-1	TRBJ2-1	TGCGCCAGCAGCCAAGGGGGGGGACGAGCCTACAATGAGCAGTTCTTC	CASSQGGGRAYNEQFF
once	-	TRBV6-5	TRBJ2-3	TGTGCCAGCAGTCTGACTAGGTCAGCTCCGGATACGCAGTATTTT	CASSLTRSAPDTQYF
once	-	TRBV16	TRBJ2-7	TGTGCCAGCAGCCAATCGGTCAGGGAAAGCGTCTTC	CASSQSVRESVF
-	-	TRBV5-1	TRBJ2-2	TGCGCCAGCAGCTTGGAATCAGCGACCCATGAGGGAACCGGGGAGCTGTTTTTT	CASSLESATHEGTGELFF
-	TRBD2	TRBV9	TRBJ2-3	TGTGCCAGCAGCCCCCGTCCCCCTAGCGGGGGGTTCTTAGATACGCAGTATTTT	CASSPRPPSGGFLDTQYF
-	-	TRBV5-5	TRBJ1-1	TGTGCCAGCAGCTTGGGCCAGGGATTCACTGAAGCTTTCTTT	CASSLGQGFTEAFF
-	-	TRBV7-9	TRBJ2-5	TGTGCCAGCAGCTTAAGGGGGAGGGAAGAGACCCAGTACTTC	CASSLRGREETQYF
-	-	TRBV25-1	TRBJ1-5	TGTGCCAGCAGTGCGTTGGGTGTCAATCAGCCCCAGCATTTT	CASSALGVNQPQHF
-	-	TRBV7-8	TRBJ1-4	TGTGCCAGCAGCCCACACGAGACAGCGATAGAAAAACTGTTTTTT	CASSPHETAIEKLFF
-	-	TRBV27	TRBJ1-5	TGTGCCAGCAGTTTTAACGCAGGGCGGCAGCCCCAGCATTTT	CASSFNAGRQPQHF
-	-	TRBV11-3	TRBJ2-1	TGTGCCAGCAGCTTAGATCCAGGGGACAATGAGCAGTTCTTC	CASSLDPGDNEQFF
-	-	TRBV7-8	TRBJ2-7	TGTGCCAGCACCTTGGCGGCAGATTACTACGAGCAGTACTTC	CASTLAADYYEQYF
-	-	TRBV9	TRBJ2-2	TGTGCCAGCAGCGTATTGAAGGTCCCCGGGGAGCTGTTTTTT	CASSVLKVPGELFF
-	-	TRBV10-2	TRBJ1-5	TGCGCCAGCAGTGAGTCGGTTCAGCCCCAGCATTTT	CASSESVQPQHF
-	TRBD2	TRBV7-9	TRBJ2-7	TGTGCCAGCAGCTCCTTAGGGCGGGAGATTCCCTACGAGCAGTACTTC	CASSSLGREIPYEQYF
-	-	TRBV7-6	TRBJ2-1	TGTGCCAGCAGCTTAGACTGGGGGAATGAGCAGTTCTTC	CASSLDWGNEQFF
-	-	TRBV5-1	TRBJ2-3	TGCGCCAGCAGCTTGGTGGAAGGGGGCACAGATACGCAGTATTTT	CASSLVEGGTDTQYF
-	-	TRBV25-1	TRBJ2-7	TGTGCCAGCAGTGTCCTTTTACAAGGGGGCGAGCAGTACTTC	CASSVLLQGGEQYF
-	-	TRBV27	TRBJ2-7	TGTGCCAGCAGCCTCTCCCCCGGAGGAGAGCAGTACTTC	CASSLSPGGEQYF